This passage covers 5 T cell receptor beta chains from one sample sequenced in a study of blood T cell repertoires in COVID-19. Assay used: immunoSEQ multiplex PCR; TCRdb lists only in-frame clones, some missing. The sample includes 200,000 to 250,000 clones, 70% to 90% of them seen just once. Material: peripheral blood. These receptors were collected from a man in his fifties with COVID-19, enrolled during active disease.

This clone appeared a few times. An end of the junction does not agree with germline; a read error may underlie this. The gene calls are TRBV9 and TRBJ2-3; the match to TRBD2 covers 9 bases. CDR3 length equals 15 residues. CDR1 is SGDLS and CDR2 is YYNGEE in the germline V gene. CDR3 in DNA: TGTGCCAGCAGCGTAGTCGGGACTAGCAAAGATACGCAGTATTTT. Its protein is CASSVVGTSKDTQYF.

The genes are TRBV29-1 and TRBJ1-1; D unclear. This CDR3 contains 13 residues. V lost 7 bases and J lost 0, with 12 bases in between. Per germline, CDR1 SQVTM and CDR2 ANQGSEA. The CDR3 DNA reads as TGCAGCGCCGCGACACTTGTGAACACTGAAGCTTTCTTT. This translates into CSAATLVNTEAFF.

The chain has TRBV4-1 and TRBJ1-1; a possible D gene is TRBD1 (5 bases). The CDR3 spans 14 residues. In germline, CDR1 is MGHRA, CDR2 YSYEKL. V lost 4 bases to trimming and J lost 5 bases, with 14 bases between them. The CDR3 spells CASSPQAGGTEAFF. For the CDR3, the DNA is TGCGCCAGCAGCCCGCAGGCCGGGGGGACTGAAGCTTTCTTT.

The rearrangement uses TRBV5-6 and TRBJ2-1; 11 positions match TRBD2. Germline assignment: CDR1 SGHDT and CDR2 YYEEEE. The CDR3 has 18 amino acids. The J segment lost 9 bases and the V segment lost 4 bases, leaving 18 bases of the junction unmatched. The CDR3, as DNA: TGTGCCAGCAGCAGGCCGGGGACTAGCGGCCCACCTACAGGTGAGCAGTTCTTC. It specifies CASSRPGTSGPPTGEQFF.

The V gene is TRBV7-3, the J gene TRBJ2-7, with 12 positions matching TRBD2. J was trimmed by 4 bases and V by 5 bases; bases with no gene match: 9. This CDR3 contains 16 residues. The germline V gene has CDR1 SGHTA and CDR2 FQGTGA. The CDR3 coding sequence is TGTGCCAGCAGCCCAAGCGGACTAGCGGGAAGTTACGAGCAGTACTTC. Its translation is CASSPSGLAGSYEQYF. Together with reference TRBV7-3 and TRBJ2-7, the CDR3 gives the full variable domain: GAGVSQTPSNKVTEKGKYVELRCDPISGHTALYWYRQSLGQGPEFLIYFQGTGAADDSGLPNDRFFAVRPEGSVSTLKIQRTERGDSAVYLCASSPSGLAGSYEQYFGPGTRLTVT.